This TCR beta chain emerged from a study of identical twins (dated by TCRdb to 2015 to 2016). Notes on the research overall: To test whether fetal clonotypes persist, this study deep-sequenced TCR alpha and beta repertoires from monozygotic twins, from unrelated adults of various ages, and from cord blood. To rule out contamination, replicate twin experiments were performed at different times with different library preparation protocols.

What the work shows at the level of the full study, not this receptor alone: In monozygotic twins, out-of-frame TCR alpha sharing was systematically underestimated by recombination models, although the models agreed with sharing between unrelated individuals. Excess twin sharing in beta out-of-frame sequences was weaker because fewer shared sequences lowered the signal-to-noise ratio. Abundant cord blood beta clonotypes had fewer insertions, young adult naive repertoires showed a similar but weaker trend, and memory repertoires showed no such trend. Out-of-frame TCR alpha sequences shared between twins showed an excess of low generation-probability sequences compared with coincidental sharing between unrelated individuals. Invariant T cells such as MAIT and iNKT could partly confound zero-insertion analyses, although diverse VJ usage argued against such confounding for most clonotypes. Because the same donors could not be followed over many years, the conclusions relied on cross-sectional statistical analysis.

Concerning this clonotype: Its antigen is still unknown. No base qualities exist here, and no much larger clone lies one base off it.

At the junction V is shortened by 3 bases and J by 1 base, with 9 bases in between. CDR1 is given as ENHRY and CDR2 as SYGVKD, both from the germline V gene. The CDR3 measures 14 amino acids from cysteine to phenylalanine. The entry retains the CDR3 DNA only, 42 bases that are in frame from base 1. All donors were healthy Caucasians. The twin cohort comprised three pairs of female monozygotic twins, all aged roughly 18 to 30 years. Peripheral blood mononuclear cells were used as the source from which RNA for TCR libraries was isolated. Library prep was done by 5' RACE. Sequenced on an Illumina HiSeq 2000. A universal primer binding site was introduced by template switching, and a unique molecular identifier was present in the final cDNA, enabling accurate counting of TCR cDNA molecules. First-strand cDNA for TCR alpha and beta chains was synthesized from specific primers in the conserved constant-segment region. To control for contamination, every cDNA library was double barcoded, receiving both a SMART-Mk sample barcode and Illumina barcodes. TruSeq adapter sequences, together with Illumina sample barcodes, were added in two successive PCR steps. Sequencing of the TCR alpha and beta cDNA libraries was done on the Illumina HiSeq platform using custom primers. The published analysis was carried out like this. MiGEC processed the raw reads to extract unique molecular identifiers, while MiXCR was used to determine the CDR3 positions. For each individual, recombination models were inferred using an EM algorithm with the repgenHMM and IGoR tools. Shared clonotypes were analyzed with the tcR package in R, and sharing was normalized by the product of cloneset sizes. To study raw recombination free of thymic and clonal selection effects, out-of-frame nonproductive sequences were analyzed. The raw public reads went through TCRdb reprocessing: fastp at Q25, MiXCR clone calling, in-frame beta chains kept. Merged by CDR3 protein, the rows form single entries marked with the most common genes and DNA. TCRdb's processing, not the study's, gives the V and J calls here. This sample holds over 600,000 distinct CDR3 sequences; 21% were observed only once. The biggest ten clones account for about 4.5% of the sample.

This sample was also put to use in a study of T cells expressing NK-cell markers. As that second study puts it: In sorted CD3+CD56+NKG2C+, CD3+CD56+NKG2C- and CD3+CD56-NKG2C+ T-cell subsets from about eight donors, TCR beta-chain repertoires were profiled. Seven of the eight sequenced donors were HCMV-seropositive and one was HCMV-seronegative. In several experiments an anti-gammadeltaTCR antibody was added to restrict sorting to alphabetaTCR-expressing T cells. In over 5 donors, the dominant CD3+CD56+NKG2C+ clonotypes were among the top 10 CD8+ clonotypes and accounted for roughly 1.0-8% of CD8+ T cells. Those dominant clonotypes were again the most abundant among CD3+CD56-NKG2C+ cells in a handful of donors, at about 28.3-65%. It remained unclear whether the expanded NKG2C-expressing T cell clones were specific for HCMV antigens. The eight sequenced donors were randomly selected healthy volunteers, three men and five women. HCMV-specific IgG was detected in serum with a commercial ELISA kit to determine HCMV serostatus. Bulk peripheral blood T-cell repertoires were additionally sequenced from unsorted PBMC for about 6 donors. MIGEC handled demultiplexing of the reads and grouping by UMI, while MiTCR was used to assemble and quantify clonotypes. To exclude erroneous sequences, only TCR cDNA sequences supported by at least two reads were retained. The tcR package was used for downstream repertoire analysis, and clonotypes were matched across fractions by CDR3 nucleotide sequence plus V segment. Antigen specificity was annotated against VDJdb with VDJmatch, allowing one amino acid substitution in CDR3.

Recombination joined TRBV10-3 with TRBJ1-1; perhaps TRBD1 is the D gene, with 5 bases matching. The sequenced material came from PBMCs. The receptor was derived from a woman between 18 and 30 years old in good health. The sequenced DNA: TGTGCCATCAGTGAAACAGGTCAGAACACTGAAGCTTTCTTT. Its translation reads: CAISETGQNTEAFF.